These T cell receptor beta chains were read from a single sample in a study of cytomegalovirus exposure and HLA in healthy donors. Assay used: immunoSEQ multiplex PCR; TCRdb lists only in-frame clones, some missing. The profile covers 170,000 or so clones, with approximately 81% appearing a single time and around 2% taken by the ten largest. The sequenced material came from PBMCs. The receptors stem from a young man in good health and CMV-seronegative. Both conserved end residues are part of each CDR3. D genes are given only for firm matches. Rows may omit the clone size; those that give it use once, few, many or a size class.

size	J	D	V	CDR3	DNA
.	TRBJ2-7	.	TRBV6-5	CASSYSPGAPSYEQYF	TGTGCCAGCAGTTACTCGCCGGGAGCACCCTCCTACGAGCAGTACTTC
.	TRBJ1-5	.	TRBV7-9	CASSLQGNQPQHF	TGTGCCAGCAGCTTACAGGGAAATCAGCCCCAGCATTTT
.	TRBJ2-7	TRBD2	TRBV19	CASSLRESYEQYF	TGTGCCAGTAGTCTGCGGGAGTCTTACGAGCAGTACTTC
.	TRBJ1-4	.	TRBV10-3	CAISDPGSTNEKLFF	TGTGCCATCAGTGACCCAGGTTCAACTAATGAAAAACTGTTTTTT
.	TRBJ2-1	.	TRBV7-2	CASSPGDSSYNEQFF	TGTGCCAGCAGCCCGGGGGACTCCTCCTACAATGAGCAGTTCTTC
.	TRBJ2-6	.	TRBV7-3	CASSPGQGANVLTF	TGTGCCAGCAGTCCTGGTCAGGGGGCCAACGTCCTGACTTTC
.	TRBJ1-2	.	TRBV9	CASSAAPDPARGYTF	TGTGCCAGCAGCGCGGCCCCTGATCCGGCCAGGGGCTACACCTTC
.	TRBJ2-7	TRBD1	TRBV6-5	CASSYMAGTGAYEQYF	TGTGCCAGCAGTTACATGGCCGGGACAGGGGCCTACGAGCAGTACTTC
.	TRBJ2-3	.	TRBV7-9	CASSLDSHTDTQYF	TGTGCCAGCAGCTTAGACAGCCACACAGATACGCAGTATTTT
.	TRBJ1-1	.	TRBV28	CASTRRVGSGMNTEAFF	TGTGCCAGCACCAGACGGGTGGGGAGTGGGATGAACACTGAAGCTTTCTTT
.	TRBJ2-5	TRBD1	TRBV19	CASRGQGVGETQYF	TGTGCCAGTAGGGGACAGGGGGTAGGAGAGACCCAGTACTTC
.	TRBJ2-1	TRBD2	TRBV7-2	CASSLFSGRDNEQFF	TGTGCCAGCAGCTTGTTCTCAGGGAGGGACAATGAGCAGTTCTTC
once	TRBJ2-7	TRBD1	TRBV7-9	CSSSYLSSDRGLEQYF	TGTTCCAGCAGCTATTTGTCCTCGGACAGGGGGCTTGAGCAGTACTTC
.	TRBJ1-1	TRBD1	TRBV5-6	CASSLPGRGLDTEAFF	TGTGCCAGCAGCTTGCCTGGCAGGGGGCTTGACACTGAAGCTTTCTTT
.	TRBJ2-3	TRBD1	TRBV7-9	CASSHRDRESDTQYF	TGTGCCAGCAGCCATCGGGACAGGGAGTCAGATACGCAGTATTTT
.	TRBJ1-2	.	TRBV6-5	CASRKLQGRYTF	TGTGCCAGCAGGAAACTACAGGGCCGCTACACCTTC
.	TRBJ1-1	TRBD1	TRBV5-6	CASSQQDREGSKAFF	TGTGCCAGCAGCCAGCAGGACAGGGAGGGTAGTAAAGCTTTCTTT
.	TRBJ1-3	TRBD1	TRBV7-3	CASSLGQQGISGNTIYF	TGTGCCAGCAGCTTAGGTCAACAGGGGATTTCTGGAAACACCATATATTTT
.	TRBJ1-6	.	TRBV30	CAWSMGASSNSPLHF	TGTGCCTGGAGTATGGGGGCGAGTAGTAATTCACCCCTCCACTTT
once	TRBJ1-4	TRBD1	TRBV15	CATSRGPGQGANEKLFF	TGTGCCACCAGCAGGGGTCCCGGACAGGGGGCTAATGAAAAACTGTTTTTT
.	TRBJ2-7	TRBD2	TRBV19	CASSNQRETYEQYF	TGTGCCAGTAGTAACCAGCGGGAAACCTACGAGCAGTACTTC
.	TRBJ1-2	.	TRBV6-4	CASSDSTSEGYTF	TGTGCCAGCAGTGACTCGACTTCGGAGGGCTACACCTTC
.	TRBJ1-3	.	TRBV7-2	CASSRTGIGNTIYF	TGTGCCAGCAGCCGCACGGGGATCGGAAACACCATATATTTT
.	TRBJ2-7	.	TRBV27	CASSYDSAYEQYF	TGTGCCAGCAGTTACGACAGTGCCTACGAGCAGTACTTC
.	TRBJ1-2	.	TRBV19	CASSSGLAGFYGYTF	TGTGCCAGTAGTAGCGGGCTGGCCGGCTTCTATGGCTACACCTTC
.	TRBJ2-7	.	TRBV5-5	CASSLGVKGWGEQYF	TGTGCCAGCAGCTTGGGGGTAAAGGGGTGGGGCGAGCAGTACTTC
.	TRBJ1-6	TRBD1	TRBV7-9	CASSLAYRGRSPLHF	TGTGCCAGCAGCTTAGCCTACAGGGGCCGCTCGCCCCTCCACTTT
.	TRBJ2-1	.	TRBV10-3	CAISEAGNEQFF	TGTGCCATCAGTGAGGCGGGCAATGAGCAGTTCTTC
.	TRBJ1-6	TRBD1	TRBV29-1	CSVEGQGETYNSPLHF	TGCAGCGTCGAAGGACAGGGGGAAACCTATAATTCACCCCTCCACTTT
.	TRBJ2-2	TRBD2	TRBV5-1	CASSPWDYINTGELFF	TGCGCCAGCAGCCCCTGGGACTACATTAACACCGGGGAGCTGTTTTTT
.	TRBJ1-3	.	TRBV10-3	CAISESLSTGDTIYF	TGTGCCATCAGTGAGTCGTTGTCAACGGGAGACACCATATATTTT
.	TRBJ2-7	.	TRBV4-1	CASSPGEGALGEQYF	TGCGCCAGCAGCCCCGGAGAAGGAGCCCTCGGCGAGCAGTACTTC
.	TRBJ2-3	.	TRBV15	CATSLGGQASTDTQYF	TGTGCCACCAGCTTGGGGGGGCAAGCTAGCACAGATACGCAGTATTTT
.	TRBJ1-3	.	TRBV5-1	CASSLNAVEFYF	TGCGCCAGCAGCTTGAATGCCGTGGAGTTTTATTTT
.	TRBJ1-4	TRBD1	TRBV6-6	CASSYRDRDEKLFF	TGTGCCAGCAGTTACCGGGACAGGGATGAAAAACTGTTTTTT
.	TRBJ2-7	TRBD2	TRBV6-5	CASSSGGGASSYEQYF	TGTGCCAGCAGTTCCGGGGGGGGTGCAAGCTCCTACGAGCAGTACTTC
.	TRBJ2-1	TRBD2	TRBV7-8	CASSRLAFAYNEQFF	TGTGCCAGCAGCCGACTAGCGTTTGCCTACAATGAGCAGTTCTTC
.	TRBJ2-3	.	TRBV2	CASLLGDTQYF	TGTGCCAGCCTGCTCGGAGATACGCAGTATTTT
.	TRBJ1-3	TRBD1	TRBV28	CASSSISGGPGNTIYF	TGTGCCAGCAGTTCGATATCAGGGGGCCCTGGAAACACCATATATTTT
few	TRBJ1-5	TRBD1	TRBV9	CASSLGDRGYGPQHF	TGTGCCAGCAGCCTAGGGGACAGGGGATATGGGCCCCAGCATTTT
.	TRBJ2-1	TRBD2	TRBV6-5	CASGRLGLTYNEQFF	TGTGCCAGCGGCCGACTGGGACTAACGTACAATGAGCAGTTCTTC
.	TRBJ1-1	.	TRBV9	CASSPHGGGDTEAFF	TGTGCCAGCAGCCCACACGGAGGAGGGGACACTGAAGCTTTCTTT